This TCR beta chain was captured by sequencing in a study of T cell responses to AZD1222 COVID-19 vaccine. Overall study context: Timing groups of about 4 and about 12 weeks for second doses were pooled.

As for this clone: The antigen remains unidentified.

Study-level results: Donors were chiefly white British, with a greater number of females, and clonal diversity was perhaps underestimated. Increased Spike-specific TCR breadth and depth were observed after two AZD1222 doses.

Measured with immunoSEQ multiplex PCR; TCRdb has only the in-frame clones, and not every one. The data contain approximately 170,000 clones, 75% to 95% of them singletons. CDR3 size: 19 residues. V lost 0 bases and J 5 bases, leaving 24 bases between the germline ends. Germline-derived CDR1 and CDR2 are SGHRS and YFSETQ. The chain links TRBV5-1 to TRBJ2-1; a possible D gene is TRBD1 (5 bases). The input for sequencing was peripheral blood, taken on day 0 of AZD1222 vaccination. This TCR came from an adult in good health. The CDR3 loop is CASSLGRGGTTQRDNEQFF. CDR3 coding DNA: TGCGCCAGCAGCTTGGGAAGGGGCGGAACTACTCAAAGGGACAATGAGCAGTTCTTC.